The clone carrying this T cell receptor beta chain was seen many times. The sample comes from a study of regulatory T cells in long-lasting Graves disease. To make TCR beta libraries, researchers used iRepertoire HTBI primers and Arm-PCR of CDR3 regions. TCRdb reprocessed the multiplex PCR reads with MiXCR, giving one entry per CDR3 protein. The sample shows over 350,000 distinct CDR3 sequences, roughly 15% of them seen only once. The CDR3 consists of 12 residues. Germline CDR1 reads KGHSH; CDR2 reads LQKENI. Trimming shortened V by 4 bases and J by 4 bases, and 7 bases separated the two germline ends. The time point is: newly diagnosed GD, antithyroid drugs for less than 3 months. Generation of the TCR library employed RNA extracted from PBMCs. Peripheral blood, at about 9 milliliters, went into EDTA tubes. The sample also formed part of further work on T cells in Graves' hyperthyroidism and ophthalmopathy.

The chain has TRBV18 and TRBJ1-2, with D hard to call. The sequence derives from a woman aged 35 to 49 with Graves disease. The sample in question was peripheral blood mononuclear cells (PBMCs), obtained at new diagnosis, from a patient treated with antithyroid drugs. The CDR3 DNA sequence: TGTGCCAGCTCACACACCACCTATGGCTACACCTTC. It yields the protein CASSHTTYGYTF.